Listed below are T cell receptor beta chains from one sample, sequenced in a study of shared clonotypes between healthy human individuals. Data came from immunoSEQ multiplex PCR; TCRdb stores just in-frame clones and leaves some out. The data contain approximately 710,000 clones, roughly 88% of them seen just once; the ten biggest clones take up less than 40%. Sequenced sample: memory CD8+ T cells from PBMCs. The receptor set was obtained from a man aged 18 to 35 in good health. Some clones in this sample may be carry-over from other donors' samples. CDR3s include the opening cysteine and the closing phenylalanine or tryptophan. A D gene is named only where the DNA matches it firmly. Clone size, where shown, is once, few, many, or a class for clones that have expanded.

j_call,clone_size,d_call,v_call,cdr3_aa,cdr3_nt
TRBJ2-1,-,TRBD2,TRBV6-1,CASRRLADNEQFF,TGTGCCAGCAGGAGACTAGCGGACAATGAGCAGTTCTTC
TRBJ2-7,-,-,TRBV2,CASSPRQSSYEQYF,TGTGCCAGCAGCCCGCGACAGAGCTCCTACGAGCAGTACTTC
TRBJ1-5,once,TRBD1,TRBV5-6,CASRRQGSNQPQHF,TGTGCCAGCAGGAGACAGGGTAGCAATCAGCCCCAGCATTTT
TRBJ2-3,-,TRBD1,TRBV7-9,CASSSATGGSTQYF,TGTGCCAGCAGCTCAGCGACAGGGGGGAGTACGCAGTATTTT
TRBJ1-5,-,-,TRBV6-1,CASSEWEYSNQPQHF,TGTGCCAGCAGTGAATGGGAATATAGCAATCAGCCCCAGCATTTT
TRBJ2-1,-,-,TRBV19,CASSNGLSSYNEQFF,TGTGCCAGTAGTAATGGACTAAGCTCCTACAATGAGCAGTTCTTC
TRBJ1-1,-,-,TRBV28,CASSLSGGSEAFF,TGTGCCAGCAGTTTGAGTGGTGGATCTGAAGCTTTCTTT
TRBJ2-1,-,-,TRBV28,CASRGWGEGSYNEQFF,TGTGCCAGCAGGGGTTGGGGTGAGGGCAGCTACAATGAGCAGTTCTTC
TRBJ2-1,few,-,TRBV11-2,CASSSWTKHNEQFF,TGTGCCAGCAGCTCGTGGACTAAACACAATGAGCAGTTCTTC
TRBJ1-1,-,-,TRBV7-9,CASSFRAEDTEAFF,TGTGCCAGCAGCTTCAGGGCCGAAGACACTGAAGCTTTCTTT
TRBJ1-2,-,-,TRBV30,CAWSHANYGYTF,TGTGCCTGGAGTCATGCTAACTATGGCTACACCTTC
TRBJ1-2,-,-,TRBV7-7,CASSLREDLKTRQYGYTF,TGTGCCAGCAGCTTGAGGGAGGACCTGAAAACGAGACAATATGGCTACACCTTC
TRBJ1-2,-,-,TRBV7-2,CASSYPGEGYTF,TGTGCCAGCAGCTACCCAGGGGAAGGCTACACCTTC
TRBJ2-7,-,-,TRBV28,CASSSFSYEQYF,TGTGCCAGCAGTTCGTTCTCCTACGAGCAGTACTTC
TRBJ2-7,-,-,TRBV11-2,CASSLSEQGFYEQYF,TGTGCCAGCAGCTTATCTGAACAGGGATTCTACGAGCAGTACTTC
TRBJ2-7,-,-,TRBV7-9,CASSFRGKSYEQYF,TGTGCCAGCAGCTTCAGGGGTAAGAGCTACGAGCAGTACTTC
TRBJ1-1,-,-,TRBV9,CASSVGVGERTEAFF,TGTGCCAGCAGCGTAGGTGTAGGGGAACGTACTGAAGCTTTCTTT
TRBJ2-1,-,-,TRBV7-6,CASSTVKWRDSYNEQFF,TGTGCCAGCAGCACCGTTAAGTGGCGGGACTCCTACAATGAGCAGTTCTTC